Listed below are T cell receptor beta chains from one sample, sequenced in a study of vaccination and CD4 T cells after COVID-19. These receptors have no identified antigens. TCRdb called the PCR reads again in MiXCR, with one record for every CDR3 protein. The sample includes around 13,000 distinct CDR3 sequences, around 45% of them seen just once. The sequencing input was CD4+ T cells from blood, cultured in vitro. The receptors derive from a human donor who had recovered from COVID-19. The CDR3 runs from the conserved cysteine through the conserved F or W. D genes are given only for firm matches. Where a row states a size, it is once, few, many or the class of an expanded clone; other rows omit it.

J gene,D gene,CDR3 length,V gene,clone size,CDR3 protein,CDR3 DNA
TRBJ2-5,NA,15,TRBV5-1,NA,CASSIRRDPQETQYF,TGCGCCAGCAGCATTCGCCGGGACCCCCAAGAGACCCAGTACTTC
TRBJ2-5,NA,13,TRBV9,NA,CASSVDFQETQYF,TGTGCCAGCAGCGTAGACTTTCAAGAGACCCAGTACTTC
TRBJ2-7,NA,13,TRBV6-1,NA,CASSAGLPYEQYF,TGTGCCAGCAGTGCGGGACTTCCCTACGAGCAGTACTTC
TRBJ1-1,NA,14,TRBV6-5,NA,CASSSHQGDTEAFF,TGTGCCAGCAGTTCTCATCAGGGAGACACTGAAGCTTTCTTT
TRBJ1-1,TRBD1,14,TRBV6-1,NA,CASSANRGVTEAFF,TGTGCCAGCAGTGCCAACAGGGGGGTCACTGAAGCTTTCTTT
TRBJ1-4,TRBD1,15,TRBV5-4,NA,CASSLERTGNEKLFF,TGTGCCAGCAGCTTGGAACGGACAGGGAACGAAAAACTGTTTTTT
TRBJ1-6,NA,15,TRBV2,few,CASSVGRDRNSPLHF,TGTGCCAGCAGTGTAGGCAGGGATCGGAATTCACCCCTCCACTTT
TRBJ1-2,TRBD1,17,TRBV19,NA,CASSISGTGASNYGYTF,TGTGCCAGTAGTATATCGGGGACAGGGGCCTCTAACTATGGCTACACCTTC
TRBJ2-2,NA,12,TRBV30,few,CAWREVAGELFF,TGTGCCTGGAGGGAGGTGGCCGGGGAGCTGTTTTTT
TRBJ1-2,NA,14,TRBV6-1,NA,CASSGGPGNYGYTF,TGTGCCAGCAGTGGAGGCCCAGGCAACTATGGCTACACCTTC
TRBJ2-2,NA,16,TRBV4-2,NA,CASSLLAGSNTGELFF,TGTGCCAGCAGCCTCTTGGCGGGCAGTAACACCGGGGAGCTGTTTTTT
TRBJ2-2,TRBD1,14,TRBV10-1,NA,CASSEQGDTGELFF,TGCGCCAGCAGTGAACAGGGGGACACCGGGGAGCTGTTTTTT
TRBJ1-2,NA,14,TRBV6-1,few,CASNKRGGAYGYTF,TGTGCCAGCAACAAACGGGGGGGCGCCTATGGCTACACCTTC
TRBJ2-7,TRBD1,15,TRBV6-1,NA,CASRAPGQGAHEQYF,TGTGCCAGCAGGGCCCCGGGACAGGGTGCCCACGAGCAGTACTTC
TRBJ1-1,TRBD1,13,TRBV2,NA,CASSRTGLTEAFF,TGTGCCAGCAGTAGGACAGGGTTAACTGAAGCTTTCTTT
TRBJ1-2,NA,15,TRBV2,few,CASSPTGVKGSSYTF,TGTGCCAGCAGTCCAACCGGTGTAAAGGGATCCTCATACACCTTC
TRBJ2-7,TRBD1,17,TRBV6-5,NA,CASSYWDRGRMRFGQYF,TGTGCCAGCAGTTACTGGGACAGGGGGCGCATGAGATTCGGGCAGTACTTC
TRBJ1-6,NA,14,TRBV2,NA,CASSGQGEASPLHF,TGTGCCAGCAGTGGTCAGGGCGAGGCTTCACCCCTCCACTTT
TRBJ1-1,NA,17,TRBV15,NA,CATSESRGRWGGTEAFF,TGTGCCACCAGTGAATCCAGGGGACGATGGGGGGGGACTGAAGCTTTCTTT
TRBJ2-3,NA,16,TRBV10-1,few,CASSEWGRSSTDTQYF,TGCGCCAGCAGTGAGTGGGGGAGGTCGAGCACAGATACGCAGTATTTT
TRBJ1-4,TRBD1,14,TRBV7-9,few,CASSLDRVREKLFF,TGTGCCAGCAGCCTCGACAGGGTTCGGGAAAAACTGTTTTTT
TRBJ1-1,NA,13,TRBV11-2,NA,CASSPGLHPEAFF,TGTGCCAGCAGCCCCGGCCTACACCCTGAAGCTTTCTTT